This T cell receptor (beta chain) emerged from a study of CD8 T cells in Susac syndrome. Study-wide points: The CD4+ T cell repertoires, which came from Susac syndrome patients, showed no sign of clonal expansion.

The authors carried out high-throughput sequencing of TCR beta. They applied it to CD8+ and CD4+ T cells obtained from blood. The Susac syndrome patients fit the recently defined diagnostic criteria for definite or probable disease. The count of this clonotype is one. Its antigen is as yet unknown. The CDR3 loop spans 15 amino acids. V lost 3 bases and J 0 bases, leaving 9 bases between the germline ends. The RNA input was roughly 0.45 to 1 ug, and it was reverse transcribed with random hexamers. Amplification of the TCR beta CDR3 was carried out by immunoSEQ multiplex PCR, which spanned a total of 54 Vbeta and 13 Jbeta segments. Via MiXCR, TCRdb re-called the immunoSEQ multiplex PCR reads, giving one row per CDR3 protein. This table holds 110,000 to 150,000 distinct CDR3 sequences, roughly 95% found once.

Sequencing was carried out using CD4+ T cells from PBMCs. This chain connects TRBV12-3 or TRBV12-4 to TRBJ1-3; TRBD1 might be the D (6 bases). The source of this sequence is a human donor with Susac syndrome. The CDR3 loop is CASSFGGHSGNTIYF. DNA for the CDR3: TGTGCCAGCAGTTTTGGGGGCCACTCTGGAAACACCATATATTTT.